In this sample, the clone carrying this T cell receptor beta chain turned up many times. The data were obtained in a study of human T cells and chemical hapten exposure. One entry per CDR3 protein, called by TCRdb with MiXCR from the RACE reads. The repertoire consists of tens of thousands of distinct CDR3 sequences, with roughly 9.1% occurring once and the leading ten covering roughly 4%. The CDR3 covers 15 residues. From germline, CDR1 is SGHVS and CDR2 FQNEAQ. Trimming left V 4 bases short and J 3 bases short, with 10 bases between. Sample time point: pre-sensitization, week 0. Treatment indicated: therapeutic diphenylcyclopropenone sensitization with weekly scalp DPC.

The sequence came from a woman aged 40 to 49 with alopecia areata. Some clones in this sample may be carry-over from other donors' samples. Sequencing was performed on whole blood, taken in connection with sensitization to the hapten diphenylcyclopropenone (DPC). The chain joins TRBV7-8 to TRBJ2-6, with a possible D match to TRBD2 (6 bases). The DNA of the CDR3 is TGTGCCAGCAGCTACGGGGGAAGTGGGGCCAACGTCCTGACTTTC. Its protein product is CASSYGGSGANVLTF. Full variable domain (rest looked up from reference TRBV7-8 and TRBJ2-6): GAGVSQSPRYKVAKRGQDVALRCDPISGHVSLFWYQQALGQGPEFLTYFQNEAQLDKSGLPSDRFFAERPEGSVSTLKIQRTQQEDSAVYLCASSYGGSGANVLTFGAGSRLTVL.